These 4 T cell receptor beta chains originate from one sample sequenced in a study of blood T cell repertoires in COVID-19. The table came from immunoSEQ multiplex PCR; TCRdb's copy has only in-frame clones and leaves some out. The table lists roughly 150,000 clones, approximately 81% of them singletons. What was sequenced was PBMCs or T cells enriched from blood (not recorded which). These receptors were obtained from a woman aged 40 to 55 with acute COVID-19.

Many counts were recorded for this clone. The rearrangement joins TRBV2 to TRBJ2-1; 12 bases are a match to TRBD1. Germline CDR1 SNHLY, CDR2 FYNNEI. The V and J ends lost 8 bases and 12 bases, in that order; junction bases with no gene match: 11. The CDR3 is 14 amino acids. As DNA, the CDR3 is TGTGCCAGCGCGGGACAGGGGGCGGACTCGGGGCAGTTCTTC. Translating it yields CASAGQGADSGQFF.

This clone was counted a single time. This chain joins TRBV19 and TRBJ1-1, with 7 bases aligning to TRBD1. Germline CDR1 LNHDA, CDR2 SQIVND (reference sequence). Unmatched junction bases numbered 18, after V lost 4 bases and J lost 10 bases. The CDR3 consists of 16 residues. The CDR3 DNA follows: TGTGCCAGTAGTACGGTCTCGAAACCGGGACAGTCAGGAGCTTTCTTT. Protein product: CASSTVSKPGQSGAFF.

The chain couples TRBV18 to TRBJ2-3; 8 bases align to TRBD2. This CDR3 contains 18 residues. Losses at the gene ends were 2 bases for V and 4 bases for J; bases not matched to a gene: 14. Germline V gene lookup returns CDR1 KGHSH and CDR2 LQKENI. CDR3 loop: CASSPSPAGGRFADTQYF. CDR3 bases: TGTGCCAGCTCACCATCACCTGCGGGCGGGAGGTTTGCAGATACGCAGTATTTT.

The CDR3 DNA is TGTGCCAGCACCGTCTCTGGGGCCAACGTCCTGACTTTC. Protein sequence: CASTVSGANVLTF. This rearrangement joins TRBV28 to TRBJ2-6, with no clear D. The CDR3 runs 13 residues. Germline lookup yields CDR1 MDHEN and CDR2 SYDVKM. The germline V and J ends were trimmed by 7 bases and 0 bases, with 4 bases remaining between them.